This T cell receptor beta chain was found in a study of vaccination and CD4 T cells after COVID-19. Study summary: The post-vaccine samples came a median about 77 days after dose two (range 14 to 241).

In its sample, this clonotype was seen once. The antigen remains undetermined. The Oncomine TCR Beta short-read assay was what sequenced the DNA obtained from cultured CD4+ T cells. Genomic DNA was isolated from CD4+ T cells that had been cultured. A single record per CDR3 protein comes from TCRdb applying MiXCR to the PCR reads. The sample lists roughly 26,000 distinct CDR3 sequences, roughly 38% occurring once. CDR1 and CDR2 from the germline V gene are MGHDK and SYGVNS. The CDR3 covers 15 residues. V trimming: 6 bases; J trimming: 4 bases; junction bases outside the gene matches: 10. Time point defined: late sampling 161 to 241 days after vaccination in a few convalescent patients. Stated treatment: 10-day PBMC culture with coronavirus spike peptide pools or control peptides (ViraFEST assay).

This rearrangement joins TRBV25-1 to TRBJ2-5, with 8 bases aligning to TRBD1. The specimen was CD4+ T cells from blood, cultured in vitro, collected about 7 months after SARS-CoV-2 vaccination. This receptor was obtained from a human donor who had recovered from COVID-19. The CDR3 nucleotides read TGTGCCAGCAGCGACAGGGGCAGGGGAAGAGAGACCCAGTACTTC. This gives the protein CASSDRGRGRETQYF.